Following are 26 T cell receptor beta chains from one sample sequenced in a study of T-cell reconstitution after alpha-beta-depleted transplantation in children. The TCRbeta library was prepared with unique molecular identifiers. From the PCR reads, TCRdb called clonotypes with MiXCR, one entry per CDR3 protein. There are around 670,000 distinct CDR3 sequences in the sample; over 10% occur only once, and 0.79% lies in the top ten. The sequenced sample was PBMCs, obtained before TCRalphabeta/CD19-depleted stem cell transplant. The receptors here all came from a girl aged 2-10 years with congenital amegakaryocytic thrombocytopenia, due to receive a stem cell transplant.

At least ten counts were recorded for this clonotype. This rearrangement joins TRBV3-1 to TRBJ2-5; a possible D gene is TRBD2 (5 bases). The V end was cut by 1 base, the J end by 2 bases, with 5 bases between. This CDR3 has 13 residues. Germline V gives CDR1 LGHDT, CDR2 YNNKEL (reference sequence). The CDR3 DNA reads as TGTGCCAGCAGCCAAGGCGGGCAAGAGACCCAGTACTTC. Its translation: CASSQGGQETQYF.

This clonotype was seen many times. The chain recombines TRBV20-1 with TRBJ1-1; D remains unclear. The germline gives CDR1 DFQATT, CDR2 SNEGSKA (reference sequence). This CDR3 has 12 amino acids. V was clipped by 1 base and J by 4 bases, with 7 bases between them. The CDR3 bases are TGCAGTGCTAGAGGGGTGGGCACTGAAGCTTTCTTT. Protein: CSARGVGTEAFF.

This clonotype was recorded at least ten times. The chain carries TRBV5-1 and TRBJ2-7; no clear D gene. This CDR3 contains 15 residues. V was pared by 0 bases and J by 3 bases, with 13 bases between. Per germline, CDR1 SGHRS and CDR2 YFSETQ. For the CDR3, the DNA is TGCGCCAGCAGCTTGGTAGGTCTTGGGGACTACGAGCAGTACTTC. This codes for CASSLVGLGDYEQYF.

The chain is built from TRBV14 and TRBJ2-1, with D possibly being TRBD1 or TRBD2 (5 bases each). The ends were cut back, 1 base at V and 5 bases at J, with 9 bases in the middle. Per the germline V gene, CDR1 is SGHDN and CDR2 is FVKESK. There are 14 residues in the CDR3. The DNA of the CDR3 is TGTGCCAGCAGCCAAGTCGGGACCCACAATGAGCAGTTCTTC. This sequence encodes CASSQVGTHNEQFF.

For this clonotype: The junction departs from the called germline gene at one end, perhaps through a read error. CDR3 bases: TGTACCAGCAGTTTAAGGTTCGACCGGGAGTCTCCGGGGTACAATGAGCAGTTCTTC. It is translated as CTSSLRFDRESPGYNEQFF. J is TRBJ2-1 and V is TRBV3-1; D possibly corresponds to TRBD2 (6 bases). This CDR3 has 19 amino acids. The germline CDR1 and CDR2 sequences are LGHDT and YNNKEL (reference sequence).

This clonotype was observed many times. V usage is TRBV6-1 and J usage is TRBJ2-7; TRBD2 matches at 10 bases. Trimming took 6 bases from V and 2 from J; bases not matched to a gene: 4. The CDR3 is 14 residues long. Germline V gives CDR1 MNHNS, CDR2 SASEGT. CDR3 nucleotides: TGTGCCAGCAGATGGCTAGCGGGAGCCTACGAGCAGTACTTC. This gives the protein CASRWLAGAYEQYF.

The chain combines TRBV5-1 with TRBJ2-7, with 10 bases that match TRBD2. V trimming: 4 bases; J trimming: 1 base; junction bases outside the gene matches: 8. CDR3 length: 16 amino acids. The germline gives CDR1 SGHRS, CDR2 YFSETQ. The chain's CDR3 is CASSLELAGPSYEQYF. CDR3 coding DNA: TGCGCCAGCAGCCTGGAACTAGCGGGACCTTCCTACGAGCAGTACTTC. Full variable domain (outside the CDR3, taken from reference TRBV5-1 and TRBJ2-7): KAGVTQTPRYLIKTRGQQVTLSCSPISGHRSVSWYQQTPGQGLQFLFEYFSETQRNKGNFPGRFSGRQFSNSRSEMNVSTLELGDSALYLCASSLELAGPSYEQYFGPGTRLTVT.

In this sample, this clonotype turned up many times. The chain employs TRBV5-1 and TRBJ2-1; 10 nucleotides line up with TRBD2. Trimming cost V 0 bases and J 5 bases; bases outside gene matches: 5. The germline gives CDR1 SGHRS, CDR2 YFSETQ. This CDR3 is 16 amino acids long. CDR3 in DNA: TGCGCCAGCAGCTTGGACTTAGCGGGAGGAAACAATGAGCAGTTCTTC. Translating it yields CASSLDLAGGNNEQFF.

This clonotype was counted at least ten times. V usage is TRBV20-1 and J usage is TRBJ1-6; D is unclear. The CDR3 loop spans 12 amino acids. V lost 6 bases and J lost 14, with 17 bases in between. Germline CDR1 is DFQATT and CDR2 is SNEGSKA (reference sequence). CDR3 residues: CSAPEAALSLHF. DNA for the CDR3: TGCAGTGCCCCGGAGGCCGCCTTATCCCTCCACTTT.

This clonotype was seen a handful of times. V and J are TRBV4-2 and TRBJ2-2; 9 bases fit TRBD1. J lost 5 bases, V lost 8 bases, and 6 bases had no gene match. Germline CDR1 reads LGHNA; CDR2 reads YNFKEQ. The CDR3 spans 14 residues. This CDR3 is CASRDRAVTGELFF. The CDR3 coding sequence is TGTGCCAGCCGGGACAGGGCGGTAACCGGGGAGCTGTTTTTT.

This clonotype occurred many times. The chain couples TRBV29-1 to TRBJ2-1; 7 nucleotides match TRBD2. The CDR3 consists of 13 residues. Germline values: CDR1 SQVTM, CDR2 ANQGSEA. V trimming: 4 bases; J trimming: 8 bases; junction bases outside the gene matches: 8. This chain's CDR3 is CSVVGSGADEQFF. The CDR3 nucleotides read TGCAGCGTTGTCGGGAGCGGGGCGGATGAGCAGTTCTTC.

This clonotype was recorded a few times. This chain uses TRBV20-1 with TRBJ2-1; possible D gene TRBD2, 5 bases. V lost 6 bases and J lost 7, with 13 bases in between. Looked up from germline, CDR1 is DFQATT and CDR2 is SNEGSKA (reference sequence). This CDR3 is built from 12 residues. For the CDR3, the DNA is TGCAGTGCACCTCAGCCGGGAAATGAGCAGTTCTTC. The encoded protein is CSAPQPGNEQFF.

V is TRBV7-9 and J is TRBJ1-1, with D tentatively TRBD1 (5 bases). The CDR3 extends over 13 amino acids. Between the trimmed V and J ends, which lost 5 bases and 6 bases, there was a span of 13 bases. Germline assignment: CDR1 SEHNR and CDR2 FQNEAQ (reference sequence). The chain's CDR3 is CASSDGGRAEAFF. As DNA, the CDR3 is TGTGCCAGCAGCGACGGGGGGAGGGCTGAAGCTTTCTTT.

The table lists this clonotype with many counts. The chain combines TRBV10-3 with TRBJ2-7, with D unclear. Germline V CDR1 and CDR2: ENHRY, SYGVKD. This CDR3 is 14 amino acids long. V lost 4 bases and J lost 0, with 10 bases in between. Written as DNA, the CDR3 is TGTGCCATCAGTGGGTTCAATGGCTCCTACGAGCAGTACTTC. Residues: CAISGFNGSYEQYF.

The CDR3 is CSASRVGRPLGNYGYTF. The CDR3 DNA reads TGCAGTGCTAGTAGAGTAGGCAGGCCCCTTGGTAACTATGGCTACACCTTC. The rearrangement joins TRBV20-1 to TRBJ1-2; D gene uncertain. Germline CDR1 is DFQATT and CDR2 is SNEGSKA (reference sequence). The V end lost 3 bases, the J end lost 1 base, and 21 bases lay between the germline ends. The CDR3 is 17 amino acids.

J is TRBJ1-2 and V is TRBV14; D may be TRBD1 (6 bases). The CDR3 is 22 amino acids. Trimming removed 1 base at V and 4 bases at J, with 34 bases between. Per germline, CDR1 SGHDN and CDR2 FVKESK. The CDR3: CASSQARRDIVKGDSGLYGYTF. The CDR3 nucleotides are TGTGCCAGCAGCCAAGCTCGCCGGGACATCGTCAAGGGGGACTCGGGCCTCTATGGCTACACCTTC.

The chain has TRBV6-1 and TRBJ1-2; a weak D match, TRBD1 (5 bases). The CDR3 length is 15 residues. CDR1 is MNHNS, CDR2 SASEGT, per germline. The V end lost 0 bases, the J end lost 3 bases, and 11 bases lay between the germline ends. CDR3 protein: CASSEAGPWDYGYTF. DNA for the CDR3: TGTGCCAGCAGTGAAGCGGGACCTTGGGACTATGGCTACACCTTC.

There are many counts of this clonotype. The chain is built from TRBV6-2 or TRBV6-3 and TRBJ2-5, with TRBD2 matching over 14 bases. This CDR3 contains 15 residues. Germline V gives CDR1 MNHEY, CDR2 SVGEGT. The trim removed 6 bases at V and 4 bases at J, leaving 4 bases unmatched. CDR3 nucleotide sequence: TGTGCCAGCAGCCGCGGGACTAGCGGGAGAGAGACCCAGTACTTC. Residues: CASSRGTSGRETQYF.

The J gene is TRBJ2-5, the V gene TRBV28; the match to TRBD1 covers 7 bases. Germline V gives CDR1 MDHEN, CDR2 SYDVKM. This CDR3 has 12 amino acids. Trimming at V came to 8 bases and at J to 5 bases, leaving 5 bases not matched to a gene. CDR3 in DNA: TGTGCCAGCTTCGACAGGGCGGAGACCCAGTACTTC. Translating gives CASFDRAETQYF.

With respect to this clonotype: The junction and the germline gene differ at one end; a read error may be behind it. CDR3 sequence: CATRSDRSYGYPF. Here the CDR3 DNA reads TGTGCCACCAGATCCGACAGGAGCTATGGCTACCCCTTC. This chain links TRBV15 with TRBJ1-2; TRBD1 might be the D (6 bases). This CDR3 comprises 13 residues. The germline gives CDR1 LNHNV, CDR2 YYDKDF (reference sequence).

This clonotype was detected a few times. The V call is TRBV11-2, the J call TRBJ1-1; D remains ambiguous. CDR3 length: 15 amino acids. Per the germline V gene, CDR1 is SGHAT and CDR2 is FQNNGV. Trimming removed 4 bases from V and 1 base from J, with 13 bases in between. CDR3 amino acids: CASSSIGRGNTEAFF. The DNA of the CDR3 is TGTGCCAGCAGCTCAATCGGGCGGGGGAACACTGAAGCTTTCTTT.

Points on this clonotype: This clone may be a read error of a much larger clone one base away. The DNA for the CDR3 is TGTGCCAGCAGCCAAGATCCTGGGCCAGGGGGCTCTGACACCACATATTTT. This translates into CASSQDPGPGGSDTTYF. The chain combines TRBV4-2 with TRBJ1-3; 8 bases fit TRBD1. This CDR3 is 17 amino acids long. Germline-derived CDR1 and CDR2 are LGHNA and YNFKEQ.

This clonotype was detected ten times or more. The chain couples TRBV12-3 or TRBV12-4 to TRBJ2-7, with 7 positions matching TRBD2. With V trimmed by 5 bases and J by 4 bases, 5 bases remained unmatched. The CDR3 covers 13 residues. In DNA, the CDR3 is TGTGCCAGCAGTGGTCGAGCGGGATACGAGCAGTACTTC. This sequence encodes CASSGRAGYEQYF.

This clonotype was observed at least ten times. The chain joins TRBV30 to TRBJ1-1; D is uncertain. The V end lost 2 bases, the J end lost 0 bases, and 1 base lay between the germline ends. The germline V gene has CDR1 GTSNPN and CDR2 SVGIG (reference sequence). The CDR3 sequence is 11 residues long. The CDR3 nucleotides are TGTGCCTGGAGTTTGAACACTGAAGCTTTCTTT. This translates into CAWSLNTEAFF.

This clonotype was seen ten or more times. The gene calls are TRBV12-3 or TRBV12-4 and TRBJ2-1; weak D call: TRBD2 (6 bases). The ends were cut back, 5 bases at V and 8 bases at J, with 10 bases in the middle. The CDR3 is made up of 12 amino acids. CDR3 region: CASSPSGDEQFF. The CDR3 bases are TGTGCCAGCAGTCCTTCGGGGGATGAGCAGTTCTTC.

This clonotype was counted many times. The J gene is TRBJ2-1, the V gene TRBV20-1, with 12 bases identical to TRBD2. The junction had 2 bases not matched to a gene; V was cut back by 1 base and J by 7 bases. Germline V lookup: CDR1 DFQATT, CDR2 SNEGSKA (reference sequence). This CDR3 has 14 residues. CDR3 sequence (DNA): TGCAGTGCTAGAGCGCTAGCGGGAGGGAATGAGCAGTTCTTC. As protein: CSARALAGGNEQFF.